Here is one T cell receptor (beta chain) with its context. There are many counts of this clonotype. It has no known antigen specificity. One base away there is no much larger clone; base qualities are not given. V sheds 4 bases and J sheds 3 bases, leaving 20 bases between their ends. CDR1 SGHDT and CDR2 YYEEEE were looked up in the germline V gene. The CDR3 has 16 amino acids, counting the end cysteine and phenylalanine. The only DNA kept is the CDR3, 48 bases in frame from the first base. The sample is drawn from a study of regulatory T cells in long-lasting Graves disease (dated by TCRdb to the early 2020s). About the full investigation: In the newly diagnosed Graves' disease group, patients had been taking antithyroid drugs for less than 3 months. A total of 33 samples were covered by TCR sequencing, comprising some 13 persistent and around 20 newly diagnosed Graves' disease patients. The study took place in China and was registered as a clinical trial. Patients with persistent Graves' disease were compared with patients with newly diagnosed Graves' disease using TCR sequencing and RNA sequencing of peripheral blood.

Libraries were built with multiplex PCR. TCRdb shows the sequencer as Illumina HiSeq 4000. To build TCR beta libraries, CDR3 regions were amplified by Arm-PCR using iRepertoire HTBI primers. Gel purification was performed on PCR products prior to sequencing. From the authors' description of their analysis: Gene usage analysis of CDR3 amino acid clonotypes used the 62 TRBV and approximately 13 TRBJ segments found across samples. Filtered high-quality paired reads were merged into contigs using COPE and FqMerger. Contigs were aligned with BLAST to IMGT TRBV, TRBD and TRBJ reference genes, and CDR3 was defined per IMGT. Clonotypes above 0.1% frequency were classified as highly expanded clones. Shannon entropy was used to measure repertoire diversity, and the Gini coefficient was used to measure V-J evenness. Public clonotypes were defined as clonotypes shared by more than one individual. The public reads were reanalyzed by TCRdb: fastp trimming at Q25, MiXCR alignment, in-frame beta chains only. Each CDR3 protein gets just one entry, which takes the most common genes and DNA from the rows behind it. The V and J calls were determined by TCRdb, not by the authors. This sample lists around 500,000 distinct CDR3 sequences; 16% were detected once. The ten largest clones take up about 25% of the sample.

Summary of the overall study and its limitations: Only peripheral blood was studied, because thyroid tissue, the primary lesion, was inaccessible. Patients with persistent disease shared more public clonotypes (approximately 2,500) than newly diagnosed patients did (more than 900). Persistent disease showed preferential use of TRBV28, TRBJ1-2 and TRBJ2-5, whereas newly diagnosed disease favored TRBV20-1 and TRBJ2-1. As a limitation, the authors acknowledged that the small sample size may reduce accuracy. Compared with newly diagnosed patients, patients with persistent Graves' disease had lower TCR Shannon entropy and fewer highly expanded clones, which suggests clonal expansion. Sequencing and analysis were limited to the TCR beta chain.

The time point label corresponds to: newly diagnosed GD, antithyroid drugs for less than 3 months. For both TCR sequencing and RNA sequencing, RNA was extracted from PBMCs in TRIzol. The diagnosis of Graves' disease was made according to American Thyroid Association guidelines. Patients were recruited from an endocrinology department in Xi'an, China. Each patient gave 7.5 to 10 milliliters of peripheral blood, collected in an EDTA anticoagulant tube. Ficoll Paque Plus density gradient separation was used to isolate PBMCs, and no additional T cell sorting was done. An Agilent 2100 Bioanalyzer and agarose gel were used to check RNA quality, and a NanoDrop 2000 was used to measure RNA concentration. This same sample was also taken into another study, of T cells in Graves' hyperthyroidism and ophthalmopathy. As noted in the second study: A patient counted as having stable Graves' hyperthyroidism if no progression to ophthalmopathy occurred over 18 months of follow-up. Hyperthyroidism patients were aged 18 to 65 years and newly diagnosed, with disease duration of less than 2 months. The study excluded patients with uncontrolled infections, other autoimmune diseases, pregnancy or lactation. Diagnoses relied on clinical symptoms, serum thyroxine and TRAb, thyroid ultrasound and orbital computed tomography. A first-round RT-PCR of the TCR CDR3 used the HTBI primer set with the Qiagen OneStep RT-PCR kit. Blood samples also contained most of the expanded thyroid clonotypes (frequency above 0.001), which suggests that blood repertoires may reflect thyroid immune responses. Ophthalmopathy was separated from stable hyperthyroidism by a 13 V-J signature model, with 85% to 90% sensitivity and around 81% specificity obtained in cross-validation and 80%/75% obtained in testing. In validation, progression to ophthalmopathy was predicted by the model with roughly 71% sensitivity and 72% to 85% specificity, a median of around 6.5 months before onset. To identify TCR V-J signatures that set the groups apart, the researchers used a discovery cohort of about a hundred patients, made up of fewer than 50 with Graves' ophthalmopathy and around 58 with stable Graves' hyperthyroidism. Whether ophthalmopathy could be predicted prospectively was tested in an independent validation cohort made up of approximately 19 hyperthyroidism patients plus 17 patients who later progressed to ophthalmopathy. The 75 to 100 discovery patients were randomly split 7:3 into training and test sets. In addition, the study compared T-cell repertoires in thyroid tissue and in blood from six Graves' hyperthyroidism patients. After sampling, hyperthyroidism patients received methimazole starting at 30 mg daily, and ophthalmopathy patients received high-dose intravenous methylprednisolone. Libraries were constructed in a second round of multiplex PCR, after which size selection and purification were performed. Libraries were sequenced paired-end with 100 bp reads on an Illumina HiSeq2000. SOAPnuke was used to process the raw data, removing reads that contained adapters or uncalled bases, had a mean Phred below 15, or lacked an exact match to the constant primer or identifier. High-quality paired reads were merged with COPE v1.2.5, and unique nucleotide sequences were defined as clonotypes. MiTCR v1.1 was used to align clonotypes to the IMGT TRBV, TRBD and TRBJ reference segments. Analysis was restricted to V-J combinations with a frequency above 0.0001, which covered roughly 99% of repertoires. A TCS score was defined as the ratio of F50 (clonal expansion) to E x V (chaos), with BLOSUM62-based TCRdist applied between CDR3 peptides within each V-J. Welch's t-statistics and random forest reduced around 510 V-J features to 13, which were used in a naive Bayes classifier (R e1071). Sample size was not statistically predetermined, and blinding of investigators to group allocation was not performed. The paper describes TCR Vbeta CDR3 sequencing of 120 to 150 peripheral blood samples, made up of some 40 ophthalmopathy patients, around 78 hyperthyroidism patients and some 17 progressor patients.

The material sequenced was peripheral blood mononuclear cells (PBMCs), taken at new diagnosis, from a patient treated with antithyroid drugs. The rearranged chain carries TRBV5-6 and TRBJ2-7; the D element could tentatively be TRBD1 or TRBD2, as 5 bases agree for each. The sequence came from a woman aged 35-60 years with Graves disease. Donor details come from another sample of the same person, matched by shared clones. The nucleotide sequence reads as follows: TGTGCCAGCAGCATTCGATCGGGGCTGTTTTTCTACGAGCAGTACTTC. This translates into CASSIRSGLFFYEQYF.